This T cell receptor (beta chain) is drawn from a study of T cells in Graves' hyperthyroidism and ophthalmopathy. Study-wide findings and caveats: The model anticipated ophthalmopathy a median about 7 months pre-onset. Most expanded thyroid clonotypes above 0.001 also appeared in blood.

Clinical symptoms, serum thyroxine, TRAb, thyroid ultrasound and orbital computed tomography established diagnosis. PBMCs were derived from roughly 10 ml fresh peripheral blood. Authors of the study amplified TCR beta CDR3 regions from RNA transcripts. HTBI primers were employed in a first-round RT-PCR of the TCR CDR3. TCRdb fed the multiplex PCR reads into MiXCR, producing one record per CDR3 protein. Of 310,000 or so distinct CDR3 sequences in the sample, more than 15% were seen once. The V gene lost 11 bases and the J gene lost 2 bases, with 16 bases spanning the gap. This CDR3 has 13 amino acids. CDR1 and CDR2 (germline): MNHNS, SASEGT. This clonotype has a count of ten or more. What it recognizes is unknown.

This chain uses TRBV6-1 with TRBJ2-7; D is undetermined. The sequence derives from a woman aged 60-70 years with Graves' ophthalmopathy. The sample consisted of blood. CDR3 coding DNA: TGTGCCTGCCTAAGCGACCGAGCCTACGAGCAGTACTTC. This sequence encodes CACLSDRAYEQYF.